These T cell receptor beta chains were read from a single sample in a study of cytomegalovirus exposure and HLA in healthy donors. The assay was immunoSEQ multiplex PCR, and TCRdb's table has in-frame clones only and misses some. The sample has approximately 170,000 clones; roughly three quarters are singletons. Sequenced: PBMCs. Source of these receptors: a male donor in good health and CMV-seropositive. CDR3s include the opening cysteine and the closing phenylalanine or tryptophan. The order of the fields is clone size, V gene, D gene, J gene, CDR3 DNA, CDR3 protein. A D gene is named only where the DNA matches it firmly. Clone size appears in some rows only: once, few, many, or a class for an expanded clone.

NA	TRBV9	TRBD1	TRBJ2-7	TGTGCCAGCAGCGTAGGTGGGGGACAGGTTAATGAGCAGTACTTC	CASSVGGGQVNEQYF
NA	TRBV5-1	NA	TRBJ1-1	TGCGCCAGCAGCTTACAGGGAGGGGACACGACTGAAGCTTTCTTT	CASSLQGGDTTEAFF
NA	TRBV10-3	NA	TRBJ1-2	TGTGCCAGCAGACCGACGGGGATCCCTAACTATGGCTACACCTTC	CASRPTGIPNYGYTF
NA	TRBV6-5	TRBD1	TRBJ1-3	TGTGCCAGCAGCCGGGGACAGGGTGCCGGAAACACCATATATTTT	CASSRGQGAGNTIYF
NA	TRBV19	NA	TRBJ1-1	TGTGCCACCCGATCCTTGACAGTGAACACTGAAGCTTTCTTT	CATRSLTVNTEAFF
NA	TRBV2	NA	TRBJ1-1	TGTGCCAGCAGTGAATTGAAGGGGAAAGCTTTCTTT	CASSELKGKAFF
NA	TRBV6-4	TRBD1	TRBJ2-1	TGTGCCAGCAGTGAGGGGACAGGGAATTTAGAGCCCGTCAATGAGCAGTTCTTC	CASSEGTGNLEPVNEQFF
NA	TRBV2	NA	TRBJ2-1	TGTGCCAGCGGCACGGGGTATTCCTACAATGAGCAGTTCTTC	CASGTGYSYNEQFF
NA	TRBV2	NA	TRBJ2-5	TGTGCCAGCATTAAAGATACTAGCTCGGGTCGAGAGACCCAGTACTTC	CASIKDTSSGRETQYF
NA	TRBV9	TRBD2	TRBJ2-2	TGTGCCAGCAGCGTAGGCGGGGGGGGCAACACCGGGGAGCTGTTTTTT	CASSVGGGGNTGELFF
NA	TRBV7-2	TRBD1	TRBJ1-1	TGTGCCAGCAGCTTAGAAGGCAGGGGGCACACTGAAGCTTTCTTT	CASSLEGRGHTEAFF
NA	TRBV12-5	NA	TRBJ1-5	TGTGCTAGTGGTTTGGGGTTAGGGGAAAATCAGCCCCAGCATTTT	CASGLGLGENQPQHF
NA	TRBV30	TRBD2	TRBJ2-3	TGTGCCTGCTCAGCGGGGGGGGCAGATACGCAGTATTTT	CACSAGGADTQYF
NA	TRBV5-4	NA	TRBJ1-3	TGTGCCAGCAGCTTCGGAGTAGGATCTGGAAACACCATATATTTT	CASSFGVGSGNTIYF
NA	TRBV5-8	NA	TRBJ1-1	TGTGCCAGCAGCTTTACACAGGGCGGTGAAGCTTTCTTT	CASSFTQGGEAFF
NA	TRBV6-1	TRBD2	TRBJ2-7	TGTGCCAGCAGTGAATCCGGGGGGAGCTCCTACGAGCAGTACTTC	CASSESGGSSYEQYF
NA	TRBV19	NA	TRBJ1-1	TGTGCCAGTAGTCCGTCCGGGGGGGAAGCTTTCTTT	CASSPSGGEAFF
NA	TRBV9	NA	TRBJ2-1	TGTGCCAGCAGCGTAGGATCAGCGGGTGAGCAGTTCTTC	CASSVGSAGEQFF
NA	TRBV5-1	NA	TRBJ1-1	TGCGCCAGCAGCTCCTCTGAGGGGGTTGGCACTGAAGCTTTCTTT	CASSSSEGVGTEAFF
once	TRBV25-1	NA	TRBJ2-6	TGTGCCAGCAGACACGACAGGCTTTCTGGGGCCAACGTCCTGACTTTC	CASRHDRLSGANVLTF
NA	TRBV5-4	NA	TRBJ1-1	TGTGCCAGCAGCCCCGGACGACAGACCTTGAACACTGAAGCTTTCTTT	CASSPGRQTLNTEAFF
NA	TRBV29-1	TRBD1	TRBJ2-7	TGCAGCGTTGACACAGGGGCCTCCTACGAGCAGTACTTC	CSVDTGASYEQYF
NA	TRBV7-9	NA	TRBJ2-1	TGTGCCAGCAGCTTGGCTAGCGAGCGAGGTGAGCAGTTCTTC	CASSLASERGEQFF
NA	TRBV7-2	NA	TRBJ1-1	TGTGCCAGCAGCTTAGGGGCAGGCCGGAACACTGAAGCTTTCTTT	CASSLGAGRNTEAFF
NA	TRBV19	NA	TRBJ1-1	TGTGCCAGTAGTATAAGTCTCAACTCTGAAGCTTTCTTT	CASSISLNSEAFF
NA	TRBV7-9	NA	TRBJ1-2	TGTGCCAGCAGCGACACAGATCTGTATGGCTACACCTTC	CASSDTDLYGYTF
NA	TRBV2	NA	TRBJ2-7	TGTGCCAGCAAGATTGGACAGACCTCTCGGCAGTACTTC	CASKIGQTSRQYF
NA	TRBV7-9	NA	TRBJ2-7	TGTGCCAGCAGCTTAGCTGGGGGACATTACGAGCAGTACTTC	CASSLAGGHYEQYF
NA	TRBV4-1	NA	TRBJ1-3	TGCGCCAGCAGCCAAGCCCCGGGTCGGGACACCATATATTTT	CASSQAPGRDTIYF
NA	TRBV9	TRBD1	TRBJ1-5	TGTGCCAGCAGCGTAGGAGGGGGCGAGAGTCAGCCCCAGCATTTT	CASSVGGGESQPQHF
NA	TRBV7-2	TRBD2	TRBJ2-2	TGTGCCAGCAGCCCACTAGCGGGGGGAACCGGGGAGCTGTTTTTT	CASSPLAGGTGELFF